A selection of T cell receptor beta chains follows, all from one sample in a study of vaccination and CD4 T cells after COVID-19. These receptors' targets are unknown. One entry per CDR3 protein results from TCRdb running MiXCR on the PCR reads. The repertoire holds 7,500 to 9,500 distinct CDR3 sequences, just under 50% seen once, with more than 20% in the top ten. Sequenced sample: CD4+ T cells from blood, cultured in vitro. The receptors shown here come from a human donor who had recovered from COVID-19. CDR3s include the opening cysteine and the closing phenylalanine or tryptophan. Each record gives: V gene, D gene, clone size, J gene, CDR3 protein, CDR3 DNA. A D gene is named only where the DNA matches it firmly. Expanded clones are given a class, and other clones once, few, many or no size at all.

TRBV7-2,NA,NA,TRBJ1-3,CASSRVVGSGNTIYF,TGTGCCAGCAGCAGAGTGGTGGGTTCTGGAAACACCATATATTTT
TRBV18,TRBD2,NA,TRBJ2-5,CASSRPGLGQETQYF,TGTGCCAGCTCCCGACCGGGACTAGGCCAAGAGACCCAGTACTTC
TRBV24-1,NA,NA,TRBJ1-2,CATSDSRINYGYTF,TGTGCCACCAGTGATAGCAGAATTAACTATGGCTACACCTTC
TRBV5-1,NA,NA,TRBJ1-1,CASSFSGQFTEAFF,TGCGCCAGCAGCTTCTCTGGACAGTTCACTGAAGCTTTCTTT
TRBV27,TRBD1,few,TRBJ1-3,CASSLTGNRGSGNTIYF,TGTGCCAGCAGTTTAACCGGGAACAGGGGCTCTGGAAACACCATATATTTT
TRBV28,NA,NA,TRBJ2-1,CASSFWQVSEQFF,TGTGCCAGCAGTTTTTGGCAGGTCAGTGAGCAGTTCTTC
TRBV21-1,NA,few,TRBJ2-1,CASSLKTTPEDNEQFF,TGTGCCAGCAGCTTAAAGACTACCCCAGAGGACAATGAGCAGTTCTTC
TRBV10-2,NA,NA,TRBJ1-1,CASSEWGRRNTEAFF,TGCGCCAGCAGTGAGTGGGGAAGGCGGAACACTGAAGCTTTCTTT
TRBV5-4,TRBD1,NA,TRBJ2-1,CASSSAGTGDNEQFF,TGTGCCAGCAGCTCAGCCGGGACAGGGGACAATGAGCAGTTCTTC
TRBV11-2,NA,NA,TRBJ1-1,CASSLDAGASTEAFF,TGTGCCAGCAGCTTAGATGCGGGGGCATCCACTGAAGCTTTCTTT
TRBV6-5,NA,few,TRBJ1-2,CASSYSALSGTTGYTF,TGTGCCAGCAGTTACTCGGCCCTGTCCGGGACCACGGGCTACACCTTC
TRBV5-1,TRBD2,NA,TRBJ2-4,CASSPGLAGGIQYF,TGCGCCAGCAGCCCTGGACTAGCGGGAGGAATTCAGTACTTC
TRBV7-2,NA,NA,TRBJ1-2,CASSLASGRGGYTF,TGTGCCAGCAGCTTAGCGTCAGGGAGGGGTGGCTACACCTTC
TRBV6-2/TRBV6-3,TRBD2,medium-sized,TRBJ2-3,CASSRLAGGRRTDTQYF,TGTGCCAGCAGTCGGCTAGCGGGAGGGCGTCGCACAGATACGCAGTATTTT
TRBV5-1,NA,few,TRBJ2-7,CASSLGRGGISSYEQYF,TGCGCCAGCAGCTTGGGGAGGGGCGGAATAAGCTCCTACGAGCAGTACTTC
TRBV2,TRBD1,NA,TRBJ1-2,CASNNGRGRGDYYGYTF,TGTGCCAGCAATAACGGCAGGGGGCGGGGGGACTACTATGGCTACACCTTC
TRBV19,TRBD1,NA,TRBJ1-4,CASKGGDSNEKLFF,TGTGCCAGTAAAGGGGGGGACAGTAATGAAAAACTGTTTTTT
TRBV5-1,TRBD2,few,TRBJ2-3,CASTRGGSTDTQYF,TGCGCCAGCACCCGGGGGGGGAGCACAGATACGCAGTATTTT
TRBV6-1,NA,few,TRBJ2-2,CASSLWRSGELFF,TGTGCCAGCAGCCTCTGGAGGTCCGGGGAGCTGTTTTTT
TRBV24-1,NA,NA,TRBJ2-2,CATSDTGTNTGELFF,TGTGCCACCAGTGATACGGGGACGAACACCGGGGAGCTGTTTTTT
TRBV5-1,NA,NA,TRBJ1-4,CASSPWGAGEKLFF,TGCGCCAGCAGCCCGTGGGGGGCGGGTGAAAAACTGTTTTTT
TRBV25-1,TRBD2,NA,TRBJ2-5,CASSETSGMDGETQYF,TGTGCCAGCAGTGAGACTAGCGGGATGGATGGGGAGACCCAGTACTTC
TRBV6-2/TRBV6-3,NA,NA,TRBJ2-7,CASSYFSGPAYEQYF,TGTGCCAGCAGTTACTTCTCCGGTCCGGCCTACGAGCAGTACTTC
TRBV28,NA,NA,TRBJ2-7,CASSLARYEQYF,TGTGCCAGCAGCCTAGCGCGTTACGAGCAGTACTTC
TRBV28,TRBD2,NA,TRBJ2-6,CASSAPESGAGGANVLTF,TGTGCCAGCAGTGCCCCTGAGAGCGGGGCAGGTGGGGCCAACGTCCTGACTTTC
TRBV12-3/TRBV12-4,TRBD2,NA,TRBJ2-3,CASSSSSSGGNTQYF,TGTGCCAGCAGCTCATCCAGTAGCGGGGGAAATACGCAGTATTTT
TRBV11-3,TRBD2,NA,TRBJ2-3,CASSRGLVGSVGHF,TGTGCCAGCAGCCGGGGACTAGTAGGGTCCGTGGGTCATTTT
TRBV20-1,TRBD1,NA,TRBJ1-2,CSAARDGQGASYTF,TGCAGCGCCGCCCGGGATGGACAGGGTGCGAGCTACACCTTC
TRBV6-1,TRBD1,few,TRBJ1-3,CASSPTGYGNTIYF,TGTGCCAGCAGTCCGACAGGGTATGGAAACACCATATATTTT
TRBV19,TRBD1,NA,TRBJ2-4,CASSRWTGANKNIQYF,TGTGCCAGTAGTCGCTGGACAGGGGCAAACAAAAACATTCAGTACTTC
TRBV20-1,TRBD1,few,TRBJ2-5,CSARETGGGTQYF,TGCAGTGCTAGAGAGACAGGGGGGGGGACCCAGTACTTC
TRBV27,TRBD1,NA,TRBJ2-7,CASSFLEQGKSYEQYF,TGTGCCAGCAGTTTTCTGGAACAGGGGAAATCCTACGAGCAGTACTTC
TRBV11-3,NA,NA,TRBJ2-1,CASGHIGGGNEQFF,TGTGCCAGCGGACATATTGGCGGAGGTAATGAGCAGTTCTTC
TRBV2,TRBD2,NA,TRBJ2-1,CASSRTRLAAIYNEQFF,TGTGCCAGCAGTCGGACCCGACTAGCGGCAATCTACAATGAGCAGTTCTTC
TRBV20-1,TRBD1,medium-sized,TRBJ1-6,CSADRDRGNSPLHF,TGCAGTGCTGACCGGGACAGGGGTAATTCACCCCTCCACTTT
TRBV20-1,TRBD1,NA,TRBJ1-2,CSARDPTGNDGYTF,TGCAGTGCTAGAGATCCGACAGGGAATGATGGCTACACCTTC
TRBV20-1,TRBD1,NA,TRBJ1-2,CSARGGTGGGGYTF,TGCAGTGCTAGAGGTGGGACAGGGGGCGGCGGCTACACCTTC
TRBV28,TRBD1,NA,TRBJ2-7,CASSSPGTGTYEQYF,TGTGCCAGCAGCTCCCCCGGGACAGGGACCTACGAGCAGTACTTC
TRBV28,NA,few,TRBJ2-5,CASRHEGAGAGGRSQTQYF,TGTGCCAGCAGGCACGAGGGGGCAGGGGCGGGGGGCAGGAGTCAGACCCAGTACTTC
TRBV20-1,NA,NA,TRBJ2-5,CSAYKTGQETQYF,TGCAGTGCTTACAAAACAGGACAAGAGACCCAGTACTTC
TRBV7-9,TRBD1,NA,TRBJ2-1,CASSPTRTGQGDNEQFF,TGTGCCAGCAGCCCTACGAGGACGGGACAGGGTGACAATGAGCAGTTCTTC
TRBV20-1,TRBD2,NA,TRBJ2-3,CSADGLAGNPSTDTQYF,TGCAGTGCTGACGGACTAGCGGGCAACCCTAGCACAGATACGCAGTATTTT
TRBV20-1,TRBD1,few,TRBJ2-7,CSARPGTGIDEQYF,TGCAGTGCTAGACCCGGGACAGGGATCGACGAGCAGTACTTC
TRBV6-2/TRBV6-3,NA,few,TRBJ2-5,CASTEGRSRETQYF,TGTGCCAGCACCGAGGGACGGAGTCGAGAGACCCAGTACTTC
TRBV5-4,TRBD2,few,TRBJ2-5,CASSSPGGVQETQYF,TGTGCCAGCAGCTCCCCTGGGGGGGTCCAAGAGACCCAGTACTTC
TRBV28,NA,NA,TRBJ1-2,CASSVQASYGYTF,TGTGCCAGCAGTGTACAGGCCAGCTATGGCTACACCTTC
TRBV5-1,NA,NA,TRBJ2-3,CASTWLAGTSDTQYF,TGCGCCAGCACGTGGCTAGCAGGGACTTCGGATACGCAGTATTTT
TRBV5-1,NA,NA,TRBJ1-2,CASKMGPSSNYGYTF,TGCGCCAGCAAGATGGGTCCCTCTTCTAACTATGGCTACACCTTC